One and the same sample provided the 5 T cell receptor beta chains below, sequenced in a study of T cell responses to AZD1222 COVID-19 vaccine. This table comes from immunoSEQ multiplex PCR, and its TCRdb copy is limited to in-frame clones, with some not included. The sample has about 180,000 clones, about 90% seen once; the top ten hold about 8%. Sequenced material: peripheral blood, taken on day 0 of AZD1222 vaccination. These receptors originate from an adult in good health.

This clone was detected only once. This chain uses TRBV9 with TRBJ1-3; no clear D gene. Germline lookup yields CDR1 SGDLS and CDR2 YYNGEE. CDR3 length: 16 amino acids. Trimming took off 1 base at V and 4 bases at J, with 15 bases between the two ends. This chain's CDR3 is CASSVRNEGLGNTIYF. CDR3 DNA: TGTGCCAGCAGCGTACGAAACGAGGGTCTAGGAAACACCATATATTTT.

V gene TRBV4-2 combines with J gene TRBJ1-2, with D possibly TRBD1 on 6 matching bases. The CDR3 has 14 residues. Germline-derived CDR1 and CDR2 are LGHNA and YNFKEQ. Trimming stripped 2 bases from V and 6 bases from J, with 13 bases between. CDR3: CASSQWGARNGYTF. Here the CDR3 DNA reads TGTGCCAGCAGCCAATGGGGGGCGCGGAATGGCTACACCTTC.

The rearrangement joins TRBV29-1 to TRBJ1-1; a weak D match, TRBD1 (6 bases). V was trimmed by 5 bases and J by 6 bases, leaving 10 bases between them. The CDR3 has 11 residues. Germline lookup yields CDR1 SQVTM and CDR2 ANQGSEA. This CDR3 reads CSVRGSSEAFF. The CDR3 DNA follows: TGCAGCGTTAGGGGGAGCTCTGAAGCTTTCTTT.

The V call is TRBV13, the J call TRBJ1-2; D may be TRBD1 (6 bases). Per germline, CDR1 PRHDT and CDR2 FYEKMQ (reference sequence). V gave up 2 bases and J gave up 3 bases, with 10 bases separating them. The CDR3 covers 14 residues. CDR3 sequence reads: CASSLTGAHYGYTF. CDR3 coding DNA: TGTGCCAGCAGCTTAACGGGGGCCCACTATGGCTACACCTTC.

The rearrangement uses TRBV2 and TRBJ1-2; no reliable D call. This CDR3 comprises 11 residues. Trimming took 8 bases from V and 4 from J, leaving 8 bases between them. In germline, CDR1 is SNHLY, CDR2 FYNNEI. CDR3 loop: CASQQSYGYTF. As DNA, the CDR3 is TGTGCCAGCCAACAATCCTATGGCTACACCTTC.